This T cell receptor beta chain appears in the sequencing data of a study of OX40 agonist ivuxolimab in advanced cancers. Study results and limitations: Certain nonresponding patients likewise had low normalized T-cell clonal expansion. CD4+ and CD8+ blood T cells expanded clonally by week 6 at 0.1 to 3.0 mg/kg.

Clones were sequenced by immunoSEQ multiplex PCR, and TCRdb holds only the in-frame ones, with some missing. Of approximately 86,000 clones listed, roughly 86% are singletons. This CDR3 is built from 16 residues. CDR1 and CDR2 (germline): SGHNT, YENEEA. J was trimmed by 7 bases and V by 1 base; bases with no gene match: 3. In the case of this clone: The antigen is unknown.

Sequences were derived from CD4+ or CD8+ T cells sorted from blood, sampled in a trial of the OX40 agonist ivuxolimab. This rearrangement joins TRBV11-3 to TRBJ2-1; 14 positions agree with TRBD2. The TCR sequence derives from an adult with an advanced solid tumor such as melanoma, head and neck, liver or kidney cancer. The CDR3 here is CASSLVGTSGSNEQFF. The CDR3 DNA reads as TGTGCCAGCAGCTTAGTAGGGACTAGCGGGAGTAATGAGCAGTTCTTC.